One and the same sample provided the 26 T cell receptor beta chains below, sequenced in a study of radiotherapy plus CTLA-4 blockade in lung cancer. This table comes from immunoSEQ multiplex PCR, and its TCRdb copy is limited to in-frame clones, with some not included. The sample shows around 82,000 clones, 78% of them seen only once. The specimen was peripheral blood, collected from a patient treated with radiotherapy plus ipilimumab. The receptors come from a human donor with non-small cell lung cancer whose response to radiotherapy plus ipilimumab could not be evaluated. Some clones in this sample may be carry-over from other donors' samples.

This clone was detected only a few times. The V call is TRBV15, the J call TRBJ2-7; D perhaps matches TRBD1 (5 bases). The CDR3 runs to 13 residues. V was shortened by 3 bases and J by 0 bases, with 6 bases between the two germline ends. The germline CDR1 and CDR2 sequences are LNHNV and YYDKDF (reference sequence). CDR3 sequence (DNA): TGTGCCACCAGCAGTGACAGCTCCTACGAGCAGTACTTC. Protein sequence: CATSSDSSYEQYF. Together with reference TRBV15 and TRBJ2-7, the CDR3 gives the full variable domain: DAMVIQNPRYQVTQFGKPVTLSCSQTLNHNVMYWYQQKSSQAPKLLFHYYDKDFNNEADTPDNFQSRRPNTSFCFLDIRSPGLGDTAMYLCATSSDSSYEQYFGPGTRLTVT.

V and J are TRBV10-3 and TRBJ2-3; 10 nucleotides match TRBD1. CDR1 is ENHRY and CDR2 is SYGVKD in the germline V gene. V lost 0 bases, J lost 5 bases, and 14 bases stayed unmatched. The length of the CDR3 is 19 residues. CDR3 residues: CAISESKGTGAGARDTQYF. The CDR3 DNA follows: TGTGCCATCAGTGAGTCGAAGGGGACAGGGGCCGGCGCGCGAGATACGCAGTATTTT.

The chain employs TRBV29-1 and TRBJ2-1; TRBD1 matches at 10 bases. Trimming at V came to 4 bases and at J to 8 bases, leaving 11 bases not matched to a gene. The CDR3 is 15 residues long. CDR1 is SQVTM, CDR2 ANQGSEA, per germline. The CDR3 loop is CSVVVTGTGEYEQFF. CDR3 bases: TGCAGCGTTGTAGTGACCGGGACAGGGGAGTATGAGCAGTTCTTC.

This clone was observed a few times. The rearrangement joins TRBV18 to TRBJ2-7, with D perhaps TRBD1 (5 bases). There are 13 residues in the CDR3. Trimming took 2 bases from V and 6 from J, leaving 11 bases between them. Germline V CDR1 and CDR2: KGHSH, LQKENI. CDR3: CASSPSQGTEQYF. The DNA of the CDR3 is TGTGCCAGCTCACCAAGTCAGGGTACCGAGCAGTACTTC.

The genes are TRBV29-1 and TRBJ2-5; no clear D. The CDR3 is 13 residues long. Germline V gene lookup returns CDR1 SQVTM and CDR2 ANQGSEA. The V end lost 2 bases, the J end lost 5 bases, and 12 bases lay between the germline ends. CDR3 nucleotides: TGCAGCGTTGAACTCTTTGCCCAGGAGACCCAGTACTTC. It specifies CSVELFAQETQYF.

V usage is TRBV7-2 and J usage is TRBJ2-3, with 8 bases fitting TRBD2. The J segment lost 11 bases and the V segment lost 5 bases, leaving 18 bases of the junction unmatched. This CDR3 contains 16 residues. From germline, CDR1 is SGHTA and CDR2 FQGNSA. Here the CDR3 reads CASSPLGLGLRQGQYF. The CDR3 DNA is TGTGCCAGCAGCCCACTGGGACTAGGACTCCGTCAGGGGCAGTATTTT.

The chain employs TRBV29-1 and TRBJ1-1; 8 positions match TRBD1. Germline V gives CDR1 SQVTM, CDR2 ANQGSEA. The CDR3 spans 13 residues. V was pared by 7 bases and J by 1 base, with 5 bases of the junction left unmatched. This CDR3 is CSATDRANTEAFF. The CDR3 region has the DNA TGCAGCGCAACGGACAGGGCGAACACTGAAGCTTTCTTT.

The chain is built from TRBV6-1 and TRBJ2-7, with 8 bases that match TRBD2. Germline assignment: CDR1 MNHNS and CDR2 SASEGT. This CDR3 is built from 15 residues. Losses at the gene ends were 6 bases for V and 5 bases for J; bases not matched to a gene: 12. The DNA of the CDR3 is TGTGCCAGCAGATTCCTTCGAGGACTAGCAAACGAGCAGTACTTC. Encoded protein: CASRFLRGLANEQYF.

The chain has TRBV11-2 and TRBJ2-7; no clear D gene. Trimming cost V 5 bases and J 3 bases, with 14 bases left between them. The germline V gene encodes CDR1 SGHAT and CDR2 FQNNGV. This CDR3 region has 14 residues. The CDR3 coding sequence is TGTGCCAGCAGCCCGGTCCCCCGACACTACGAGCAGTACTTC. As protein: CASSPVPRHYEQYF. The full variable domain, in which reference TRBV11-2 and TRBJ2-7 provide the parts outside the CDR3, is EAGVAQSPRYKIIEKRQSVAFWCNPISGHATLYWYQQILGQGPKLLIQFQNNGVVDDSQLPKDRFSAERLKGVDSTLKIQPAKLEDSAVYLCASSPVPRHYEQYFGPGTRLTVT.

The chain combines TRBV6-5 with TRBJ2-4; TRBD1 is a possible D gene (6 bases). The CDR3 length is 14 residues. Germline CDR1 MNHEY, CDR2 SVGAGI. V lost 6 bases and J 0 bases, leaving 9 bases between the germline ends. CDR3 amino acids: CASRDSLAKNIQYF. DNA of the CDR3: TGTGCCAGCAGGGACAGCTTAGCCAAAAACATTCAGTACTTC.

As concerns this clone: The germline gene is not matched at one end of the junction; a read error may be the cause. V gene TRBV7-7 combines with J gene TRBJ2-3, with D perhaps TRBD2 (7 bases). Germline V gene lookup returns CDR1 SSHAT and CDR2 FNYEAQ (reference sequence). This CDR3 has 13 amino acids. The CDR3 DNA follows: TGTGCTAGCAGCTTGGGGAGGGGGAATACGCAGTATTTT. This codes for CASSLGRGNTQYF.

This chain uses TRBV2 with TRBJ1-5, with TRBD1 identical over 7 bases. V was clipped by 6 bases and J by 4 bases; unmatched bases: 3. The germline CDR1 and CDR2 sequences are SNHLY and FYNNEI. There are 13 residues in the CDR3. CDR3 loop: CASRRDRNQPQHF. The CDR3 nucleotides read TGTGCCAGCAGGCGGGACAGAAATCAGCCCCAGCATTTT.

The V call is TRBV7-6, the J call TRBJ1-4, with D perhaps matching TRBD1 (6 bases). This CDR3 comprises 15 residues. The V and J ends lost 4 bases and 4 bases respectively, with 13 bases between them. Germline V lookup: CDR1 SGHVS, CDR2 FNYEAQ. In DNA, the CDR3 is TGTGCCAGCAGCTCGAGGGGGACCGGTAATGAAAAACTGTTTTTT. This codes for CASSSRGTGNEKLFF.

Remarks on this clone: The junction departs from germline at one end; a sequencing error may be responsible. Other DNA sequences in this sample translate to the same CDR3. The J gene is TRBJ1-6, the V gene TRBV5-4; 9 bases agree with TRBD1. Germline CDR1 is SGHNT and CDR2 is YYREEE (reference sequence). The CDR3 loop spans 16 amino acids. The CDR3 DNA reads TGTGCCAGCAGCTCGCTGGGACAGGGTAGAAATTCCCCCCTCCACTTT. It yields the protein CASSSLGQGRNSPLHF.

Here the CDR3 DNA reads TGTGCCAGCACCCTAGCGGGGCTTTACAATGAGCAGTTCTTC. It translates to CASTLAGLYNEQFF. V gene TRBV25-1 combines with J gene TRBJ2-1, with 9 positions matching TRBD2. CDR1 is MGHDK and CDR2 is SYGVNS in the germline V gene. J lost 4 bases, V lost 7 bases, and 5 bases had no gene match. The CDR3 runs to 14 residues.

The chain is built from TRBV6-5 and TRBJ1-1, with D possibly matching TRBD1 (6 bases). Trimming removed 6 bases at V and 3 bases at J, with 14 bases between. The CDR3 extends over 14 amino acids. Per germline, CDR1 MNHEY and CDR2 SVGAGI. CDR3 residues: CASSRSWTDTEAFF. DNA of the CDR3: TGTGCCAGCAGCCGGAGCTGGACAGACACTGAAGCTTTCTTT.

The chain recombines TRBV6-5 with TRBJ1-6; 9 nucleotides match TRBD1. The CDR3 contains 15 residues. V gave up 6 bases and J gave up 5 bases; unmatched junction bases: 5. CDR1 and CDR2 (germline): MNHEY, SVGAGI. The CDR3 loop is CASSRTGAHNSPLHF. Written as DNA, the CDR3 is TGTGCCAGCAGCCGGACAGGGGCCCATAATTCACCCCTCCACTTT.

V gene TRBV2 combines with J gene TRBJ1-2; D is undetermined. The length of the CDR3 is 12 residues. V lost 5 bases and J lost 3, with 7 bases in between. Germline V gives CDR1 SNHLY, CDR2 FYNNEI. In DNA, the CDR3 is TGTGCCAGCAGTTACGGGGACTATGGCTACACCTTC. As protein: CASSYGDYGYTF.

The chain couples TRBV6-5 to TRBJ2-7; possible D gene TRBD1, 6 bases. CDR1 is MNHEY, CDR2 SVGAGI, per germline. Trimming shortened V by 5 bases and J by 7 bases, and 12 bases separated the two germline ends. The CDR3 has 12 residues. In DNA form, the CDR3 reads TGTGCCAGCAGTACAGGGCCTTGGGAGCAGTACTTC. Amino acids: CASSTGPWEQYF.

The CDR3 spells CASSFSGGTEAFF. The CDR3, as DNA: TGTGCCAGCAGCTTCTCAGGGGGCACTGAAGCTTTCTTT. V and J are TRBV11-3 and TRBJ1-1, with 7 bases that match TRBD1. Per the germline V gene, CDR1 is SGHNT and CDR2 is YENEEA. The CDR3 has 13 residues. V dropped 3 bases and J dropped 4; count of bases not matched to a gene: 2. The full variable domain, rest sourced from reference TRBV11-3 and TRBJ1-1, is EAGVVQSPRYKIIEKKQPVAFWCNPISGHNTLYWYLQNLGQGPELLIRYENEEAVDDSQLPKDRFSAERLKGVDSTLKIQPAELGDSAVYLCASSFSGGTEAFFGQGTRLTVV.

The chain recombines TRBV5-8 with TRBJ1-1, with unresolved D. Germline values: CDR1 SGHTS, CDR2 YDEGEE. V lost 3 bases, J lost 6 bases, and 18 bases lay in between. The CDR3 is 15 amino acids. The CDR3 protein is CASSYLQMINAEAFF. DNA for the CDR3: TGTGCCAGCAGCTACTTACAGATGATCAACGCTGAAGCTTTCTTT.

The sample holds a few counts of this clone. In DNA form, the CDR3 reads TGTGCCAGCTCCCGGGAAGGATCCGTGATTTATGGCTACACCTTC. Translated, it gives CASSREGSVIYGYTF. J is TRBJ1-2 and V is TRBV18; D is unresolved. Deletions cut 6 bases from V and 5 bases from J, with 19 bases between. CDR1 and CDR2 from the germline V gene are KGHSH and LQKENI. CDR3 length: 15 amino acids.

This sequence joins TRBV14 and TRBJ2-7; D remains ambiguous. Deletions cut 2 bases from V and 2 bases from J, with 7 bases between. The CDR3 consists of 13 residues. Germline V lookup: CDR1 SGHDN, CDR2 FVKESK. The CDR3 DNA is TGTGCCAGCAGCCAAAGCACCCCCTACGAGCAGTACTTC. Its protein product is CASSQSTPYEQYF.

There are many counts of this clone. The genes are TRBV27 and TRBJ1-1; perhaps TRBD1 as D (6 bases). This CDR3 spans 15 amino acids. V was cut by 6 bases and J by 0 bases, with 14 bases left in between. Germline CDR1 and CDR2: MNHEY and SMNVEV (reference sequence). The CDR3 bases are TGTGCCAGCAGGCTAGGGACAACACTGAACACTGAAGCTTTCTTT. It codes for CASRLGTTLNTEAFF.

This clone was observed a few times. The J gene is TRBJ1-5, the V gene TRBV6-5, with 8 bases identical to TRBD1. This CDR3 comprises 15 residues. Germline V lookup: CDR1 MNHEY, CDR2 SVGAGI. The V gene end was trimmed by 7 bases and the J gene end by 2 bases; junction bases not matched to a gene: 7. The CDR3 here is CASTNRQGRNQPQHF. As DNA, the CDR3 is TGTGCCAGCACTAACCGACAGGGGCGCAATCAGCCCCAGCATTTT.

V and J are TRBV9 and TRBJ2-7; 8 bases are a match to TRBD2. The germline CDR1 and CDR2 sequences are SGDLS and YYNGEE. The CDR3 is made up of 14 amino acids. The J segment lost 4 bases and the V segment lost 2 bases, leaving 5 bases of the junction unmatched. The CDR3 bases are TGTGCCAGCAGCGTGTCGGGCGGGGGGTACGAGCAGTACTTC. Amino acid sequence: CASSVSGGGYEQYF.